The 27 T cell receptor beta chains given below trace back to one sample, sequenced in a study of siplizumab effects on memory and regulatory T cells. The data were produced by immunoSEQ multiplex PCR, yet TCRdb's version contains in-frame clones alone and is incomplete. The sample carries tens of thousands of clones, 90% to 98% recorded once. Sequenced sample: naive CD8+ T cells sorted from blood. The receptors stem from a human donor in good health.

The genes are TRBV7-2 and TRBJ2-5; D not certain. CDR1 is SGHTA, CDR2 FQGNSA, per germline. V was shortened by 3 bases and J by 5 bases, with 13 bases between the two germline ends. There are 14 residues in the CDR3. CDR3 amino acids: CASSFGLGQETQYF. CDR3 coding DNA: TGTGCCAGCAGCTTTGGTCTAGGCCAGGAGACCCAGTACTTC.

The chain uses TRBV5-5 and TRBJ1-2; TRBD1 matches 8 bases. The CDR3 contains 15 residues. The germline CDR1 and CDR2 sequences are SGHKS and YYEKEE (reference sequence). V lost 1 base to trimming and J lost 2 bases; unmatched junction nucleotides: 4. In DNA, the CDR3 is TGTGCCAGCAGCTTGACCGGGACAGGCAACTATGGCTACACCTTC. Residues: CASSLTGTGNYGYTF. Based on the CDR3 plus reference TRBV5-5 and TRBJ1-2, the full variable domain is DAGVTQSPTHLIKTRGQQVTLRCSPISGHKSVSWYQQVLGQGPQFIFQYYEKEERGRGNFPDRFSARQFPNYSSELNVNALLLGDSALYLCASSLTGTGNYGYTFGSGTRLTVV.

The rearrangement uses TRBV19 and TRBJ1-1, with a possible D match to TRBD1 (6 bases). The CDR3 length is 15 residues. Trimming shortened V by 3 bases and J by 1 base, and 12 bases separated the two germline ends. Germline loops: CDR1 LNHDA, CDR2 SQIVND (reference sequence). The CDR3 DNA reads as TGTGCCAGTAGTATCGCTAGCAGGGGGAACACTGAAGCTTTCTTT. Its protein is CASSIASRGNTEAFF.

The J gene is TRBJ1-5, the V gene TRBV6-1; TRBD1 matches at 11 bases. The V gene's germline CDR1 is MNHNS and CDR2 SASEGT. The CDR3 sequence is 15 residues long. V dropped 1 base and J dropped 7; count of bases not matched to a gene: 3. The CDR3 loop is CASSEGTGGGQPQHF. CDR3 coding DNA: TGTGCCAGCAGTGAAGGGACAGGGGGCGGGCAGCCCCAGCATTTT.

This chain connects TRBV28 to TRBJ2-6; D is undetermined. The V end lost 10 bases, the J end lost 1 base, and 11 bases lay between the germline ends. CDR1 is MDHEN, CDR2 SYDVKM, per germline. This CDR3 region has 14 residues. CDR3 loop: CATRILSGANVLTF. Written as DNA, the CDR3 is TGTGCCACCCGGATACTATCTGGGGCCAACGTCCTGACTTTC.

V and J are TRBV7-9 and TRBJ1-1; 8 bases align to TRBD1. V lost 7 bases to trimming and J lost 4 bases; unmatched junction nucleotides: 11. Germline V CDR1 and CDR2: SEHNR, FQNEAQ (reference sequence). The length of the CDR3 is 15 residues. The chain's CDR3 is CASMNEDRAGTEAFF. The CDR3 DNA reads TGTGCCAGCATGAATGAGGACAGGGCGGGCACTGAAGCTTTCTTT.

CDR3: CASSPIGQGFFGYTF. The CDR3 DNA reads TGTGCCAGCAGCCCGATCGGACAGGGTTTTTTCGGCTACACCTTC. The genes are TRBV7-9 and TRBJ1-2, with 8 positions matching TRBD1. This CDR3 is 15 amino acids long. Per germline, CDR1 SEHNR and CDR2 FQNEAQ (reference sequence). The J segment lost 8 bases and the V segment lost 5 bases, leaving 13 bases of the junction unmatched. Together with reference TRBV7-9 and TRBJ1-2, the CDR3 gives the full variable domain: DTGVSQNPRHKITKRGQNVTFRCDPISEHNRLYWYRQTLGQGPEFLTYFQNEAQLEKSRLLSDRFSAERPKGSFSTLEIQRTEQGDSAMYLCASSPIGQGFFGYTFGSGTRLTVV.

V gene TRBV27 combines with J gene TRBJ2-3, with TRBD1 matching 7 bases. Germline V CDR1 and CDR2: MNHEY, SMNVEV (reference sequence). The CDR3 covers 16 residues. Germline trimming cut 3 bases from V and 5 bases from J; bases unmatched to any gene: 11. CDR3 residues: CASSFSPTGRGDTQYF. The CDR3 DNA follows: TGTGCCAGCAGTTTCTCGCCGACAGGGAGAGGAGATACGCAGTATTTT.

The DNA of the CDR3 is TGCGCCAGCACCGCGACAGTTGCCTATGGCTACACCTTC. Translation gives CASTATVAYGYTF. This chain connects TRBV10-2 to TRBJ1-2, with a weak D call TRBD1 (5 bases). The CDR3 consists of 13 residues. Per germline, CDR1 WSHSY and CDR2 SAAADI. V was clipped by 7 bases and J by 4 bases, with 13 bases between them.

V usage is TRBV4-1 and J usage is TRBJ2-7, with 12 bases matching TRBD1. The CDR3 sequence is 14 residues long. The V gene's germline CDR1 is MGHRA and CDR2 YSYEKL. The ends lost 4 bases at V and 6 bases at J; junction bases unmatched: 4. The CDR3 loop is CASSPGTGGFEQYF. CDR3 in DNA: TGCGCCAGCAGCCCAGGGACAGGGGGCTTCGAGCAGTACTTC.

The chain has TRBV7-8 and TRBJ2-3, with 11 bases that match TRBD1. The CDR3 loop spans 17 amino acids. Germline V CDR1 and CDR2: SGHVS, FQNEAQ. V lost 5 bases and J lost 4; bases outside the gene matches: 11. In nucleotides, the CDR3 is TGTGCCAGCAGCGTCCCAAGGGACAGGGGGACCCCAGATACGCAGTATTTT. Amino acid sequence: CASSVPRDRGTPDTQYF. Together with reference TRBV7-8 and TRBJ2-3, the CDR3 gives the full variable domain: GAGVSQSPRYKVAKRGQDVALRCDPISGHVSLFWYQQALGQGPEFLTYFQNEAQLDKSGLPSDRFFAERPEGSVSTLKIQRTQQEDSAVYLCASSVPRDRGTPDTQYFGPGTRLTVL.

A few counts support this clone. This sequence joins TRBV11-3 and TRBJ1-6; D uncertain. Germline V gene data show CDR1 as SGHNT and CDR2 as YENEEA. CDR3 length: 14 residues. V lost 0 bases and J lost 12, with 12 bases in between. The CDR3 reads CASSLDQPLEPLHF. Here the CDR3 DNA reads TGTGCCAGCAGCTTAGATCAGCCGCTTGAACCCCTCCACTTT.

V gene TRBV6-1 combines with J gene TRBJ2-1, with TRBD2 matching 7 bases. The ends lost 9 bases at V and 5 bases at J; junction bases unmatched: 7. This CDR3 is 13 amino acids long. Germline V gene lookup returns CDR1 MNHNS and CDR2 SASEGT. The CDR3 DNA is TGTGCCAGTAGAGCGGGGAGTCACAATGAGCAGTTCTTC. Protein product: CASRAGSHNEQFF.

The chain links TRBV9 to TRBJ2-3; TRBD2 aligns across 9 bases. Germline CDR1 and CDR2: SGDLS and YYNGEE. The CDR3 is made up of 16 amino acids. J was trimmed by 2 bases and V by 1 base; bases with no gene match: 5. CDR3: CASSVRTSEVTDTQYF. The CDR3 nucleotides are TGTGCCAGCAGCGTACGGACTAGCGAGGTCACAGATACGCAGTATTTT. The whole variable domain, remainder taken from reference TRBV9 and TRBJ2-3, is DSGVTQTPKHLITATGQRVTLRCSPRSGDLSVYWYQQSLDQGLQFLIQYYNGEERAKGNILERFSAQQFPDLHSELNLSSLELGDSALYFCASSVRTSEVTDTQYFGPGTRLTVL.

The sample holds one count of this clone. J is TRBJ2-3 and V is TRBV6-5; 10 nucleotides line up with TRBD1. This CDR3 contains 15 residues. CDR1 is MNHEY, CDR2 SVGAGI, per germline. Losses at the gene ends were 6 bases for V and 6 bases for J; bases not matched to a gene: 9. The CDR3 nucleotides read TGTGCCAGCAGCTACCGACAGGGGGCTGATGATACGCAGTATTTT. Its protein is CASSYRQGADDTQYF.

The gene calls are TRBV6-6 and TRBJ1-1; 11 bases agree with TRBD1. Losses at the gene ends were 11 bases for V and 6 bases for J; bases not matched to a gene: 11. Germline V gene lookup returns CDR1 MNHNY and CDR2 SVGAGI (reference sequence). The CDR3 spans 14 residues. CDR3 coding DNA: TGTGCCGGACAGGTCGGGGACAGGGGGGCTGAAGCTTTCTTT. Its protein product is CAGQVGDRGAEAFF.

The genes are TRBV7-2 and TRBJ1-2; possibly TRBD1 for D (5 bases). This CDR3 has 14 residues. Germline V gene lookup returns CDR1 SGHTA and CDR2 FQGNSA. V lost 1 base and J 6 bases, leaving 12 bases between the germline ends. The CDR3, as DNA: TGTGCCAGCAGCTTAGTGGTAGGGGATGATGGCTACACCTTC. It yields the protein CASSLVVGDDGYTF. Combining the CDR3 with reference TRBV7-2 and TRBJ1-2 gives the whole variable domain GAGVSQSPSNKVTEKGKDVELRCDPISGHTALYWYRQSLGQGLEFLIYFQGNSAPDKSGLPSDRFSAERTGGSVSTLTIQRTQQEDSAVYLCASSLVVGDDGYTFGSGTRLTVV.

This clone was seen once. The gene calls are TRBV5-1 and TRBJ2-7; D is perhaps TRBD1 or TRBD2 (5 bases each). Between the trimmed V and J ends, which lost 5 bases and 3 bases, there was a span of 12 bases. Germline CDR1 SGHRS, CDR2 YFSETQ. CDR3 length: 13 residues. CDR3 sequence: CASRGESLYEQYF. DNA of the CDR3: TGCGCCAGCAGGGGGGAGAGCCTCTACGAGCAGTACTTC.

This chain joins TRBV15 and TRBJ1-2; tentatively, D is TRBD1 (6 bases). The CDR3 is made up of 16 amino acids. Germline V lookup: CDR1 LNHNV, CDR2 YYDKDF (reference sequence). Trimming stripped 1 base from V and 3 bases from J, with 15 bases between. CDR3 nucleotide sequence: TGTGCCACCAGCAGAGCCGGCCAGGGGACTCACTATGGCTACACCTTC. Translated: CATSRAGQGTHYGYTF.

The gene calls are TRBV2 and TRBJ1-4; no reliable D call. This CDR3 comprises 15 residues. Germline assignment: CDR1 SNHLY and CDR2 FYNNEI. The V and J ends lost 10 bases and 2 bases respectively, with 17 bases between them. Here the CDR3 DNA reads TGTGCCACCCGAGCCCTTCTGGGGACTAATGAAAAACTGTTTTTT. Its protein product is CATRALLGTNEKLFF.

The chain couples TRBV2 to TRBJ1-4; unclear D gene. Between the trimmed V and J ends, which lost 1 base and 5 bases, there was a span of 8 bases. Germline values: CDR1 SNHLY, CDR2 FYNNEI. The length of the CDR3 is 14 residues. The CDR3 region is CASSEGWGNEKLFF. As DNA, the CDR3 is TGTGCCAGCAGTGAAGGCTGGGGAAATGAAAAACTGTTTTTT.

This clone came up once. The chain couples TRBV28 to TRBJ1-1, with a weak D call TRBD1 (5 bases). The V gene's germline CDR1 is MDHEN and CDR2 SYDVKM. The CDR3 consists of 12 residues. The V gene lost 9 bases and the J gene lost 8 bases, with 16 bases spanning the gap. CDR3 sequence reads: CASLLGTQEAFF. CDR3 nucleotide sequence: TGTGCCAGTCTCTTGGGGACGCAGGAAGCTTTCTTT.

This chain links TRBV7-2 with TRBJ2-3, with D unresolved. The V end lost 4 bases, the J end lost 3 bases, and 5 bases lay between the germline ends. The CDR3 runs 12 residues. Germline V lookup: CDR1 SGHTA, CDR2 FQGNSA. The CDR3 region is CASSSKTDTQYF. The CDR3 nucleotides are TGTGCCAGCAGCTCCAAAACAGATACGCAGTATTTT.

The chain uses TRBV7-9 and TRBJ2-3; D unclear. The CDR3 has 14 amino acids. Between the trimmed V and J ends, which lost 5 bases and 1 base, there was a span of 10 bases. CDR1 and CDR2 (germline): SEHNR, FQNEAQ (reference sequence). In DNA form, the CDR3 reads TGTGCCAGCAGCCCCGACATAGGCACAGATACGCAGTATTTT. It translates to CASSPDIGTDTQYF.

This clone has only one observation. The chain uses TRBV6-6 and TRBJ2-7; 9 nucleotides line up with TRBD2. The CDR3 has 16 amino acids. With V trimmed by 7 bases and J by 0 bases, 10 bases remained unmatched. Germline assignment: CDR1 MNHNY and CDR2 SVGAGI (reference sequence). The CDR3 loop is CASMGLAGLSSYEQYF. Here the CDR3 DNA reads TGTGCCAGCATGGGGCTAGCGGGGCTATCCTCCTACGAGCAGTACTTC.

The V call is TRBV5-4, the J call TRBJ2-7; D call uncertain. The CDR3 contains 12 residues. Trimming took off 4 bases at V and 5 bases at J, with 10 bases between the two ends. Germline loops: CDR1 SGHNT, CDR2 YYREEE (reference sequence). The CDR3 region has the DNA TGTGCCAGCAGCCCGTTGGGGAACGAGCAGTACTTC. The encoded protein is CASSPLGNEQYF.

The J gene is TRBJ1-1, the V gene TRBV30, with D possibly being TRBD1 (5 bases). The germline CDR1 and CDR2 sequences are GTSNPN and SVGIG (reference sequence). Deletions cut 3 bases from V and 3 bases from J, with 17 bases between. The CDR3 extends over 15 amino acids. CDR3 in amino acids: CAWRMPLGRDTEAFF. CDR3 coding DNA: TGTGCCTGGAGGATGCCCTTGGGGCGAGACACTGAAGCTTTCTTT.